This T cell receptor beta chain was obtained from a study of CD8+CD57+ T cells in acquired aplastic anemia. According to the study, genomic DNA was the template for TCR beta VDJ and CDR3 profiling. TCRdb fed the reads into MiXCR, producing one record per CDR3 protein. In the table there are around 250,000 distinct CDR3 sequences, 55% to 60% of which are singletons. Trimming shortened V by 3 bases and J by 4 bases, and 16 bases separated the two germline ends. Germline V gene lookup returns CDR1 SEHNR and CDR2 FQNEAQ (reference sequence). There are 16 residues in the CDR3. The chain has TRBV7-9 and TRBJ2-4; possibly TRBD1 or TRBD2 for D (5 bases each). This TCR was recovered from a human donor with severe aplastic anemia or a healthy control (not recorded which). The sequencing input was sorted CD4+, CD8+, or CD8+CD57+ T cells (not recorded which) from PBMCs. CDR3 residues: CASSFWSGTQKNIQYF. In DNA form, the CDR3 reads TGTGCCAGCAGCTTCTGGAGTGGGACGCAGAAAAACATTCAGTACTTC.